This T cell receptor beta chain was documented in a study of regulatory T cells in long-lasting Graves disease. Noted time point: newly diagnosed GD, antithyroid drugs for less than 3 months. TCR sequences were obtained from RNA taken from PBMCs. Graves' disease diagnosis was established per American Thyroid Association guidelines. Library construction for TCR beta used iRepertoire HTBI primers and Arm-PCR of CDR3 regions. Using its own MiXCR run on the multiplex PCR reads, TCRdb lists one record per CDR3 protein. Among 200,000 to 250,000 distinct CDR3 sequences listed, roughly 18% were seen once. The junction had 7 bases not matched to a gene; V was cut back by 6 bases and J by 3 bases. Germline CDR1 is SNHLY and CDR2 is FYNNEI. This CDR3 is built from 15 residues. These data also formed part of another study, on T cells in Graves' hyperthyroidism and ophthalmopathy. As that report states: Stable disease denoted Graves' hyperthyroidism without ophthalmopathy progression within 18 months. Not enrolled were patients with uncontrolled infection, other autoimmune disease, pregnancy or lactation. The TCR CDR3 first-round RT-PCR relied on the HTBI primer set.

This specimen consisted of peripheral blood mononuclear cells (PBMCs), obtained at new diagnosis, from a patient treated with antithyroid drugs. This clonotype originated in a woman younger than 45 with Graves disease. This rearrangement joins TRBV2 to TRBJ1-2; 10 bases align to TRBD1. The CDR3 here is CASRATGTGDYGYTF. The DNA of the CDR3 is TGTGCCAGCAGGGCTACCGGGACAGGGGACTATGGCTACACCTTC.